Following are 4 T cell receptor beta chains from one sample sequenced in a study of cytomegalovirus exposure and HLA in healthy donors. Use of 60 Vbeta and 13 Jbeta primers characterized the PCR. Only in-frame clones appear in the TCRdb table, and some are missing; sequencing was by immunoSEQ multiplex PCR. The sample contains 55,000 to 80,000 clones, approximately 80% of which appear only once. The specimen sequenced was PBMCs. The source is a woman between 25 and 40 years old in good health and CMV-seronegative.

The rearrangement links TRBV19 to TRBJ1-1; weak D call: TRBD1 (5 bases). The V and J ends lost 0 bases and 8 bases respectively, with 10 bases between them. This CDR3 spans 13 amino acids. Germline V CDR1 and CDR2: LNHDA, SQIVND (reference sequence). The CDR3 nucleotides read TGTGCCAGTAGTATAGATCTGGGGGGGGAAGCTTTCTTT. Encoded protein: CASSIDLGGEAFF.

The genes are TRBV27 and TRBJ1-5; D not resolved. The CDR3 loop spans 14 amino acids. CDR1 and CDR2 from the germline V gene are MNHEY and SMNVEV (reference sequence). The germline V and J ends were trimmed by 2 bases and 7 bases, with 12 bases remaining between them. The DNA of the CDR3 is TGTGCCAGCAGTTTAATCGGGGAGCAACAGCCCCAGCATTTT. This gives the protein CASSLIGEQQPQHF.

The chain couples TRBV15 to TRBJ1-2; D uncertain. Germline CDR1 is LNHNV and CDR2 is YYDKDF (reference sequence). Trimming left V 0 bases short and J 4 bases short, with 6 bases between. The CDR3 sequence is 13 residues long. This CDR3 is CATSRDGLYGYTF. The CDR3 DNA follows: TGTGCCACCAGCAGAGATGGCCTCTATGGCTACACCTTC.

The chain carries TRBV25-1 and TRBJ2-3; D gene unclear. The CDR3 extends over 13 amino acids. The germline CDR1 and CDR2 sequences are MGHDK and SYGVNS. The V end was cut by 4 bases, the J end by 4 bases, with 9 bases between. For the CDR3, the DNA is TGTGCCAGCAGTGGGCCCTTTTCAGATACGCAGTATTTT. It translates to CASSGPFSDTQYF.